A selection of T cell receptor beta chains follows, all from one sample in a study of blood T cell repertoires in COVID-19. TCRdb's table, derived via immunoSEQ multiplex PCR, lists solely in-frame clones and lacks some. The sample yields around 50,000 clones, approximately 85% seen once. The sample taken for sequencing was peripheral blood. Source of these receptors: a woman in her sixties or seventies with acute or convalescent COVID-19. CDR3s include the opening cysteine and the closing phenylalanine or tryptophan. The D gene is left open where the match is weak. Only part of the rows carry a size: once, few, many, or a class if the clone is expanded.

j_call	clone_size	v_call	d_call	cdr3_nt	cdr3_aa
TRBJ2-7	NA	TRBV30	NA	TGTGCCTGGAGGACTTTAGCGGCCTACGAGCAGTACTTC	CAWRTLAAYEQYF
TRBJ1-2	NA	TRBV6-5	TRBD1	TGTGCCAGCAAACGGACAGGGCGGGCTAACTATGGCTACACCTTC	CASKRTGRANYGYTF
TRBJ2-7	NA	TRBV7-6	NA	TGTGCCAGCAGCTTAGGGTCCCAAGGGGCCCGGGAGCAGTACTTC	CASSLGSQGAREQYF
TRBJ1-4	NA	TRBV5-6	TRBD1	TGTGCCAGCAGCTTCACAGGGGGTTGGGAAAAACTGTTTTTT	CASSFTGGWEKLFF
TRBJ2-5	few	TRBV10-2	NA	TGCGCCGGGGGCACAGAGTACCAAGAGACCCAGTACTTC	CAGGTEYQETQYF
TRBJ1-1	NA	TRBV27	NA	TGTGCCAGCGGCAGAACAGGGCTCACTGAAGCTTTCTTT	CASGRTGLTEAFF
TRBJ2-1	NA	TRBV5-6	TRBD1	TGTGCCAGCAGCCCAACAGGACAGGGCTCCTACAATGAGCAGTTCTTC	CASSPTGQGSYNEQFF
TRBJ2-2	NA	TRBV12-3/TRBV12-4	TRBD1	TGTGCCACAAACAGGGGGCCTGGGGAGCTGTTTTTT	CATNRGPGELFF
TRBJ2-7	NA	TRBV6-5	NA	TGTGCCAGCAGACTAGATCAAAGCTCCTACGAGCAGTACTTC	CASRLDQSSYEQYF
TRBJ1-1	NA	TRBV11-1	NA	TGTGCCAGCAGCTACGGAGGGCGACTGAACACTGAAGCTTTCTTT	CASSYGGRLNTEAFF
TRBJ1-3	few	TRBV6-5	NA	TGTGCCAGCGATACAGGGCCGAGGTCTGGAAACACCATATATTTT	CASDTGPRSGNTIYF
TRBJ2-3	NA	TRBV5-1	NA	TGCGCCAGCAGCTTGGACAGGGACAGCACAGATACGCAGTATTTT	CASSLDRDSTDTQYF
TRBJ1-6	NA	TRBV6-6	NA	TGTGCCAGCCTCTCCTATAATTCACCCCTCCACTTT	CASLSYNSPLHF
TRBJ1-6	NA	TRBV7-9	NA	TGTGCCAGCAGCCTAGGAGAGGGCTCACCCCTCCACTTT	CASSLGEGSPLHF
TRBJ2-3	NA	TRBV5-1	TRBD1	TGCGCCAGCAGCTACTCCGGGACAGGTGCTAGCACAGATACGCAGTATTTT	CASSYSGTGASTDTQYF
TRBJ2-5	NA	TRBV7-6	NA	TGTGCCAGCAGCTTAGCGCAAACAGGGTGGACGGAGACCCAGTACTTC	CASSLAQTGWTETQYF
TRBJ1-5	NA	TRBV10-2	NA	TGCGCCAGCAGTCGACAGAGCAATCAGCCCCAGCATTTT	CASSRQSNQPQHF
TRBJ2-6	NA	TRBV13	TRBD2	TGTGCCAGCAGCCTAACCGCGGGGGCTGGGGCCAACGTCCTGACTTTC	CASSLTAGAGANVLTF
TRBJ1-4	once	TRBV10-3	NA	TGTGCCATCAGTGGGACAAACGAACGGGAAAAACTGTTTTTT	CAISGTNEREKLFF
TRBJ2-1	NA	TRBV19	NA	TGTGCCAGTAGTTCGCCACAGGGTGATGAGCAGTTCTTC	CASSSPQGDEQFF
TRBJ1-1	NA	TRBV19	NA	TGTGCCAGTAGTATCAAGCGGAACACTGAAGCTTTCTTT	CASSIKRNTEAFF
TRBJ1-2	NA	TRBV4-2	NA	TGTGCCAGCAGCCAAAGCTCCGCAGGGTATCGAGACTATGGCTACACCTTC	CASSQSSAGYRDYGYTF
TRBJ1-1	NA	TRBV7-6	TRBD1	TGTGCCAGCAGCTTAGTGACAGGGCTGGACACTGAAGCTTTCTTT	CASSLVTGLDTEAFF
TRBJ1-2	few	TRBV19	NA	TGTGCCAGTGGAATCCCCACAGGAGCTAACTATGGCTACACCTTC	CASGIPTGANYGYTF
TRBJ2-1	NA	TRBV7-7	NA	TGTGCCAGCAGCTTAGCGGGAGGTTGGAATGAGCAGTTCTTC	CASSLAGGWNEQFF
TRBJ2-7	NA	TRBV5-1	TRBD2	TGCGCCAGCAGCTTGGGACTAGCGGGAGGGCCCTCATTTCACTACGAGCAGTACTTC	CASSLGLAGGPSFHYEQYF